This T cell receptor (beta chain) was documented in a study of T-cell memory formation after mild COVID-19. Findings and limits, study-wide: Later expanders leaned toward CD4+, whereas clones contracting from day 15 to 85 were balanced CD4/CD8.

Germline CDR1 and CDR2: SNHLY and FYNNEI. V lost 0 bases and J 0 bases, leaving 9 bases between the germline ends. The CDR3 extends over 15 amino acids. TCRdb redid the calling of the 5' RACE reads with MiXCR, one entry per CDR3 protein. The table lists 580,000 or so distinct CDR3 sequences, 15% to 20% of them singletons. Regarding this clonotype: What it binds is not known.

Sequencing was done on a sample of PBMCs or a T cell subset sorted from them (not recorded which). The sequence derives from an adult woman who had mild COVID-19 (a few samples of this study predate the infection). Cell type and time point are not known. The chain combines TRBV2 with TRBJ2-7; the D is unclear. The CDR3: CASSEADGLSYEQYF. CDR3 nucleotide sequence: TGTGCCAGCAGTGAAGCGGACGGCCTCTCCTACGAGCAGTACTTC.